The rows below give T cell receptor beta chains drawn from one sample of a study of blood T cell repertoires in COVID-19. TCRdb's table, derived via immunoSEQ multiplex PCR, lists solely in-frame clones and lacks some. Seen here are roughly 220,000 clones, 80% to 90% observed once, and the top ten hold about 15%. The sample comprised PBMCs or T cells enriched from blood (not recorded which). All receptors come from a woman aged 45 to 65 with acute COVID-19. The conserved cysteine and the conserved F or W are not part of the CDR3 here. D genes are given only for firm matches.

v_call d_call cdr3_aa
TRBV4-1 TRBD1 ASSRRDSSNYGYT
TRBV19 NA ASSIGRVNSPLH
TRBV15 NA ATSTRRNNEQF
TRBV19 NA ASSIGRFGYT
TRBV18 NA ASSPRVDETQY
TRBV12-3/TRBV12-4 NA ASMNRVETQY
TRBV10-3 TRBD1 AIAQGSNTEAF
TRBV4-3 NA ASSWRGAYT
TRBV27 NA ASSFSTGPDTQY
TRBV7-3 NA ASSLRQGGGYT
TRBV5-3 TRBD1 ARSSGQGSNEQF
TRBV2 NA ASSELGGREQPQH
TRBV6-5 NA ASSFPWGLLKDEQY
TRBV5-1 NA ASSPGRTASTDTQY
TRBV28 NA ASSSRARPLY
TRBV27 TRBD2 ASSLRVGGEVGTQY
TRBV7-9 NA ASSSEQRLVDEQF
TRBV6-5 TRBD1 AIGQGPTNEKLF
TRBV9 TRBD2 ASNKKLAGANTGELF
TRBV5-1 NA ASSLERGGETQY
TRBV9 NA ASSVHGVLSQETQY
TRBV5-1 TRBD2 ASHGGRGYNEQF
TRBV28 TRBD1 ASSAGGSWYGYT
TRBV5-4 NA ASSLGDEGLYYGYT
TRBV28 TRBD1 ASRRTGYNEQF
TRBV9 NA ASSPRGPNEQF
TRBV3-1/TRBV3-2 NA ASSQGKGLFHSNQPQH
TRBV12-3/TRBV12-4 NA ASRGLNEQF
TRBV5-4 NA ASSLGQTNNEQF
TRBV27 TRBD1 ASSSWTGGRWGSYNEQF
TRBV28 TRBD1 ASSWHHRGTEAF
TRBV10-2 NA ASSESYAIVGQF
TRBV7-9 NA ASSFTGPKGGYDEQY
TRBV7-3 NA ASSLLRQGNTEAF
TRBV7-2 NA ASRPGSQETQY
TRBV6-2/TRBV6-3 TRBD2 ASSYEGTRSREQY
TRBV27 NA ASSLKGLWGGDEKLF
TRBV2 TRBD1 ASSPDRGNQPQH
TRBV29-1 NA SVGLSDNSPLH